Below, 14 T cell receptor beta chains from the same sample are listed, as sequenced in a study of cytomegalovirus exposure and HLA in healthy donors (dated by TCRdb to about 2017). Preparation of the library involved the immunoSEQ multiplex PCR assay. The multiplex PCR relied on a mix of 60 forward primers for TCR Vbeta segments and 13 reverse primers for TCR Jbeta segments. TCRdb holds this immuneACCESS table with in-frame rearrangements only. Some clones are missing; in checked studies, unresolved V genes explain under half, and the rest has no known cause. This sample lists tens of thousands of clones; 86% were detected once. Over 9.5% of the sample goes to the ten largest clones. Sequenced input: PBMCs. The receptors stem from a woman aged 40 to 50 in good health and CMV-seropositive.

The rearrangement uses TRBV15 and TRBJ2-1; D is possibly TRBD2 (7 bases). Germline V CDR1 and CDR2: LNHNV, YYDKDF (reference sequence). The CDR3 covers 17 residues. V was cut by 2 bases and J by 9 bases, with 23 bases left in between. CDR3 in amino acids: CATSRPSFGGRRLEQFF. The CDR3 nucleotides read TGTGCCACCAGCAGACCATCGTTCGGGGGGCGGAGGCTTGAGCAGTTCTTC.

The CDR3: CSVERGRGEKLFF. CDR3 nucleotide sequence: TGCAGCGTTGAGAGAGGAAGGGGCGAAAAACTGTTTTTT. The chain uses TRBV29-1 and TRBJ1-4; D is perhaps TRBD1 (5 bases). CDR1 and CDR2 (germline): SQVTM, ANQGSEA. The CDR3 loop spans 13 amino acids. V was clipped by 3 bases and J by 8 bases, with 13 bases between them.

The rearrangement links TRBV27 to TRBJ1-6; 10 bases are a match to TRBD1. The ends lost 5 bases at V and 7 bases at J; junction bases unmatched: 8. This CDR3 is built from 16 residues. Germline loops: CDR1 MNHEY, CDR2 SMNVEV (reference sequence). The chain's CDR3 is CASSPWTGGFNSPLHF. The DNA for the CDR3 is TGTGCCAGCAGTCCCTGGACAGGGGGATTCAATTCACCCCTCCACTTT.

This sequence joins TRBV11-2 and TRBJ2-3; D gene ambiguous. V dropped 3 bases and J dropped 4 bases, with 8 bases sitting between them. Per germline, CDR1 SGHAT and CDR2 FQNNGV. The CDR3 is 13 amino acids. DNA for the CDR3: TGTGCCAGCAGCTTTCGTTCTCCAGATACGCAGTATTTT. Its protein is CASSFRSPDTQYF.

The rearrangement uses TRBV7-8 and TRBJ1-1, with D maybe TRBD1 (6 bases). V was cut by 2 bases and J by 4 bases, with 11 bases left in between. Germline V lookup: CDR1 SGHVS, CDR2 FQNEAQ. The CDR3 is 14 amino acids. Here the CDR3 DNA reads TGTGCCAGCAGCTTAACAGGGATGGCCACTGAAGCTTTCTTT. Its protein product is CASSLTGMATEAFF.

The V gene is TRBV4-3, the J gene TRBJ2-1; maybe TRBD2 (5 bases). Germline CDR1 reads LGHNA; CDR2 reads YSLEER. The CDR3 sequence is 19 residues long. V gave up 0 bases and J gave up 0 bases, with 18 bases separating them. CDR3 in amino acids: CASSQDGLGVARSYNEQFF. The CDR3 region has the DNA TGCGCCAGCAGCCAAGACGGGCTGGGAGTAGCACGCTCCTACAATGAGCAGTTCTTC.

The CDR3 DNA follows: TGTGCCAGTAGCCAACAGCTGAACACTGAAGCTTTCTTT. This sequence encodes CASSQQLNTEAFF. The chain couples TRBV19 to TRBJ1-1; D unclear. This CDR3 comprises 13 residues. Trimming cost V 6 bases and J 0 bases, with 8 bases left between them. Germline V gives CDR1 LNHDA, CDR2 SQIVND (reference sequence).

The chain uses TRBV7-8 and TRBJ1-1, with unresolved D. The germline V gene has CDR1 SGHVS and CDR2 FQNEAQ. CDR3 length: 15 amino acids. Between the trimmed V and J ends, which lost 3 bases and 5 bases, there was a span of 16 bases. CDR3 DNA sequence: TGTGCCAGCAGCTTGGTAGTCATTGTTGGTACTGAAGCTTTCTTT. It yields the protein CASSLVVIVGTEAFF.

The genes are TRBV5-6 and TRBJ2-5; TRBD2 might be the D (6 bases). The CDR3 contains 13 residues. V was shortened by 4 bases and J by 1 base, with 8 bases between the two germline ends. Looked up from germline, CDR1 is SGHDT and CDR2 is YYEEEE. CDR3 protein: CASSRLVQETQYF. CDR3 bases: TGTGCCAGCAGCAGACTAGTCCAAGAGACCCAGTACTTC.

Here the CDR3 reads CASSKSSGIETQYF. The CDR3 nucleotides are TGTGCCAGCAGCAAATCCTCGGGTATTGAGACCCAGTACTTC. The chain combines TRBV7-9 with TRBJ2-5; D call uncertain. There are 14 residues in the CDR3. Germline loops: CDR1 SEHNR, CDR2 FQNEAQ (reference sequence). V was trimmed by 5 bases and J by 5 bases, leaving 15 bases between them.

The chain carries TRBV7-2 and TRBJ2-7, with D perhaps matching TRBD1 (5 bases). The germline V gene has CDR1 SGHTA and CDR2 FQGNSA. The CDR3 loop spans 14 amino acids. Trimming took 1 base from V and 5 from J, leaving 12 bases between them. The CDR3 is CASSLDPGLNEQYF. As DNA, the CDR3 is TGTGCCAGCAGCTTAGACCCAGGGCTCAACGAGCAGTACTTC.

The rearrangement joins TRBV11-3 to TRBJ2-3, with a tentative D call TRBD2 (6 bases). Germline loops: CDR1 SGHNT, CDR2 YENEEA. V gave up 1 base and J gave up 5 bases, with 7 bases separating them. This CDR3 spans 13 amino acids. The CDR3 nucleotides are TGTGCCAGCAGCTTAGCGGGGGAAGATACGCAGTATTTT. It specifies CASSLAGEDTQYF.

The gene calls are TRBV6-4 and TRBJ2-3; no definite D call. The CDR3 has 13 residues. The V end lost 0 bases, the J end lost 6 bases, and 7 bases lay between the germline ends. CDR1 and CDR2 (germline): MRHNA, SNTAGT. The CDR3 region is CASSDSIEDTQYF. The DNA of the CDR3 is TGTGCCAGCAGTGACTCGATCGAGGATACGCAGTATTTT.

The chain uses TRBV11-2 and TRBJ2-7; D is unresolved. Germline CDR1 and CDR2: SGHAT and FQNNGV. The CDR3 has 14 residues. Trimming removed 0 bases at V and 3 bases at J, with 9 bases between. The CDR3 here is CASSLEAGFYEQYF. The CDR3, as DNA: TGTGCCAGCAGCTTAGAGGCAGGTTTCTACGAGCAGTACTTC.